This T cell receptor (beta chain) is from a study of spatial heterogeneity in lung cancer. Background on the study: Within raw reads, each unique TCR and UMI combination appeared on average more than ten times.

TCRdb recomputed calls from the 5' RACE reads with MiXCR, one row per CDR3 protein. Seen here are approximately 730 distinct CDR3 sequences, about 15% observed once, and the top ten hold over 30%. With respect to this clonotype: The library was designed around alpha chains, so this beta chain is a stray read whose abundance carries little weight.

Time point: sample taken at primary tumor resection. Whole RNA came from tumor, nontumor lung or frozen PBMC and was sequenced without being sorted. This CDR3 region has 14 residues. Germline CDR1 is SGDLS and CDR2 is YYNGEE. J gave up 5 bases and V 4 bases, and 4 bases lay outside the gene matches. This chain connects TRBV9 to TRBJ2-1; 9 bases agree with TRBD1. The clonotype originates from a male donor with early-stage non-small cell lung cancer. The sample was PBMCs, taken at surgery. This CDR3 is CASSPRTGDNEQFF. The CDR3 DNA is TGTGCCAGCAGCCCCCGGACAGGGGACAATGAGCAGTTCTTC.